This TCR beta chain emerged from a study of CD8+ T cells in alopecia areata. Study overall: Patients in the treated group were given tofacitinib by mouth, 5 to 10 mg twice a day. Study-level findings and limits: Resident alphabeta T-cell populations of normal skin are likewise subject to sequencing in scalp samples.

Extraction and reverse transcription of RNA yielded cDNA as the sequencing template. Some clones are missing from TCRdb's copy, which holds only in-frame ones; the method was immunoSEQ multiplex PCR. The sample yields about 210,000 clones, less than 75% seen once. This clone was picked up a small number of times. Its antigen remains unidentified. Treatment indicated: oral pan-JAK inhibitor, 5-10 mg twice daily. Sampling of alopecia areata patients yielded lesional scalp punch biopsies as well as peripheral blood. The CDR3 sequence is 14 residues long. Germline assignment: CDR1 SGDLS and CDR2 YYNGEE. V dropped 0 bases and J dropped 3 bases, with 9 bases sitting between them.

The chain joins TRBV9 to TRBJ1-1; D not resolved. The TCR originated in a human donor with alopecia areata. The sample consisted of CD4+ T cells sorted from blood, taken at week 4, from a patient treated with tofacitinib. The CDR3 reads CASSVGPPDTEAFF. DNA for the CDR3: TGTGCCAGCAGCGTAGGCCCACCGGACACTGAAGCTTTCTTT.